This T cell receptor beta chain comes out of a study of cytomegalovirus exposure and HLA in healthy donors. For the study at large: In terms of ancestry, the Caucasian-associated cluster contained roughly 80% of the roughly 400 genotyped donors. Notes on the study in general: The Asian-associated ancestry cluster reportedly had fewer N-insertions than the roughly 670-donor mean in a later analysis. The study designated around 150 TCR beta chains cytomegalovirus-associated. A prior analysis recorded that most TCR beta V segments were productive about 90% or about 30% of the time.

Both 60 Vbeta primers and 13 Jbeta primers went into the PCR. Sequencing was performed with immunoSEQ multiplex PCR; in TCRdb, only in-frame clones are kept and a portion is missing. The sample includes hundreds of thousands of clones, about 72% of them seen just once. Comments on this clone: Its matching antigen is unknown.

This CDR3 contains 12 residues. The V end was cut by 1 base, the J end by 9 bases, with 7 bases between. Germline CDR1 MNHNS, CDR2 SASEGT. Sequencing used PBMCs. This TCR was recovered from a male donor in good health and CMV-seronegative. This chain links TRBV6-1 with TRBJ1-5; the D gene is possibly TRBD1 (5 bases). CDR3 nucleotides: TGTGCCAGCAGTGAAGGGGGGGGGCCCCAGCATTTT. This encodes CASSEGGGPQHF.